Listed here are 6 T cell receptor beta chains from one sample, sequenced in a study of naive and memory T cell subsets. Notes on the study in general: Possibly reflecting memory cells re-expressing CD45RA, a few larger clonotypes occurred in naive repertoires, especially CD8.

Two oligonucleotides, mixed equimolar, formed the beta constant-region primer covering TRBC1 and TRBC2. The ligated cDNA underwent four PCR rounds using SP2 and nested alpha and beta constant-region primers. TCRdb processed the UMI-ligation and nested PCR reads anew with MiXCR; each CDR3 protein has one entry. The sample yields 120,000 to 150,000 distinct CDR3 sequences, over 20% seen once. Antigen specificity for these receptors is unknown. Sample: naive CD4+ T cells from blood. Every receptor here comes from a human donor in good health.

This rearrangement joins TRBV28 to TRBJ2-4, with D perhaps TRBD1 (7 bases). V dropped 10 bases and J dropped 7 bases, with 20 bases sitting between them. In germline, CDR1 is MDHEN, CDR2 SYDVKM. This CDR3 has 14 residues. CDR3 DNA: TGTGCCACTGGAAAACAGGGGAGGAGGAACATTCAGTACTTC. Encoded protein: CATGKQGRRNIQYF.

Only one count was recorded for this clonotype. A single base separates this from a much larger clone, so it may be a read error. The DNA for the CDR3 is TGTGCCAGCAGGAGGTGTAGCGGGAGCTCCTACGAGCAGTACTTC. This sequence encodes CASRRCSGSSYEQYF. This rearrangement joins TRBV7-8 to TRBJ2-7; 9 bases agree with TRBD2. This CDR3 is built from 15 residues. After removal of 6 bases from V and 0 bases from J, the junction contained 6 bases not matched to a gene. Germline V lookup: CDR1 SGHVS, CDR2 FQNEAQ.

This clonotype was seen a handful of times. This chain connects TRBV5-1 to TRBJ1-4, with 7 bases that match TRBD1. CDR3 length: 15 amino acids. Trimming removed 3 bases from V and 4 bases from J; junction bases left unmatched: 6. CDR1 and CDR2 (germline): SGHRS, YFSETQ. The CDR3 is CASSSGTANNEKLFF. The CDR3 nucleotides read TGCGCCAGCAGCTCCGGGACAGCGAATAATGAAAAACTGTTTTTT.

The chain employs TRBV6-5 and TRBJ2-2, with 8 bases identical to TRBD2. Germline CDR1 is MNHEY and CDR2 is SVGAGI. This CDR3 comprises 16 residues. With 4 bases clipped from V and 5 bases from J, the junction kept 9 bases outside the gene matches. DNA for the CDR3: TGTGCCAGCAGTTTCGACGGGAGGGCTCGAACCGGGGAGCTGTTTTTT. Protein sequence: CASSFDGRARTGELFF.

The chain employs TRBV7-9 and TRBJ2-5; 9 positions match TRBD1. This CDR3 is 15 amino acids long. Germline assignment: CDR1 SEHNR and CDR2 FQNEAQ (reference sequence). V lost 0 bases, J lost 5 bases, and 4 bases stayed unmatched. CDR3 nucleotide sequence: TGTGCCAGCAGCTTAGCCCTCGACAGGGGGGAGACCCAGTACTTC. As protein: CASSLALDRGETQYF. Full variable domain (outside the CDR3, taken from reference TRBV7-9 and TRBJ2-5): DTGVSQNPRHKITKRGQNVTFRCDPISEHNRLYWYRQTLGQGPEFLTYFQNEAQLEKSRLLSDRFSAERPKGSFSTLEIQRTEQGDSAMYLCASSLALDRGETQYFGPGTRLLVL.

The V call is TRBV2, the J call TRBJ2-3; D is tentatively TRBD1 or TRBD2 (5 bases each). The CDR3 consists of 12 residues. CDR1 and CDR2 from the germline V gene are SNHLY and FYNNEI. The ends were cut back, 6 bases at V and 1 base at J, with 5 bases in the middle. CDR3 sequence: CASRGGTDTQYF. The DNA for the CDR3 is TGTGCCAGCAGGGGGGGCACAGATACGCAGTATTTT.